The present entry profiles one T cell receptor (beta chain) with its context. CDR3 size: 14 residues. Germline V gene sequence: CDR1 SGHAT, CDR2 FQNNGV. V was trimmed by 2 bases and J by 2 bases, leaving 9 bases between them. The source of the sample is a study of blood T cell repertoires in COVID-19. Looking at the study overall: The study drew acute and convalescent COVID-19 samples from the United States, Italy and Spain. PBMCs, B-cell-depleted T cells, or T cells provided the cDNA or gDNA that made up the material.

Original data processing: Nucleated cell counts were estimated from reference gene primer amplification. The data were produced by immunoSEQ multiplex PCR, yet TCRdb's version contains in-frame clones alone and is incomplete. V, J and clone size are those of that table, while D and trimming were read from the DNA. The sample lists some 150,000 clones, approximately 89% seen once, with 1.5% to 2% in the top ten. The J gene is TRBJ1-1, the V gene TRBV11-2; D gene unclear. The sequencing input was peripheral blood. This receptor was obtained from a human donor in a cohort sampled during active COVID-19. The CDR3 nucleotides read TGTGCCAGCAGCTTAAGAACAGAAAACACTGAAGCTTTCTTT. It specifies CASSLRTENTEAFF. Supplemented by reference TRBV11-2 and TRBJ1-1, the full variable domain reads EAGVAQSPRYKIIEKRQSVAFWCNPISGHATLYWYQQILGQGPKLLIQFQNNGVVDDSQLPKDRFSAERLKGVDSTLKIQPAKLEDSAVYLCASSLRTENTEAFFGQGTRLTVV.